Following are 13 T cell receptor beta chains from one sample sequenced in a study of blood T cell repertoires in COVID-19. The table came from immunoSEQ multiplex PCR; TCRdb's copy has only in-frame clones and leaves some out. The data contain about 40,000 clones, around 87% of them singletons. The sequencing input was peripheral blood. Receptor source: a woman of 80 years or more with active COVID-19.

The V call is TRBV18, the J call TRBJ2-7, with 8 bases matching TRBD2. CDR3 length: 16 amino acids. Trimming cost V 3 bases and J 2 bases; bases outside gene matches: 9. CDR1 is KGHSH, CDR2 LQKENI, per germline. The CDR3 DNA follows: TGTGCCAGCTCACCCGCGGGGGGCCCTGGAACCTACGAGCAGTACTTC. It yields the protein CASSPAGGPGTYEQYF.

The genes are TRBV2 and TRBJ1-4; TRBD1 agrees at 7 bases. V lost 8 bases, J lost 8 bases, and 8 bases stayed unmatched. This CDR3 has 13 residues. Germline CDR1 reads SNHLY; CDR2 reads FYNNEI. Written as DNA, the CDR3 is TGTGCCAGCTGGTACAGGGGAAGGGAAAAACTGTTTTTT. Translated: CASWYRGREKLFF.

V gene TRBV6-6 combines with J gene TRBJ2-7; tentatively, D is TRBD1 (6 bases). V gave up 2 bases and J gave up 0 bases, with 11 bases separating them. This CDR3 has 15 amino acids. Per the germline V gene, CDR1 is MNHNY and CDR2 is SVGAGI (reference sequence). This chain's CDR3 is CASSYRRDISYEQYF. The CDR3, as DNA: TGTGCCAGCAGTTACCGCCGGGACATCTCCTACGAGCAGTACTTC.

The gene calls are TRBV2 and TRBJ2-3, with TRBD2 identical over 16 bases. Unmatched junction bases numbered 7, after V lost 8 bases and J lost 5 bases. The V gene's germline CDR1 is SNHLY and CDR2 FYNNEI. The CDR3 extends over 16 amino acids. The CDR3 sequence is CASGTSGGVRGDTQYF. In DNA, the CDR3 is TGTGCCAGCGGGACTAGCGGGGGGGTCCGGGGAGATACGCAGTATTTT.

Only one count was recorded for this clone. This chain links TRBV11-3 with TRBJ1-1; no clear D. The V and J ends lost 5 bases and 8 bases respectively, with 12 bases between them. CDR3 length equals 12 residues. Germline CDR1 SGHNT, CDR2 YENEEA. As DNA, the CDR3 is TGTGCCAGCAGCCCATCTGGCAGGGAAGCTTTCTTT. Its protein is CASSPSGREAFF.

The rearrangement links TRBV4-3 to TRBJ1-3; 7 nucleotides match TRBD1. V lost 5 bases and J lost 2; bases outside the gene matches: 3. The germline V gene encodes CDR1 LGHNA and CDR2 YSLEER. CDR3 size: 14 residues. The CDR3 sequence is CASSKTGAGNTIYF. In DNA form, the CDR3 reads TGCGCCAGCAGCAAAACAGGGGCTGGAAACACCATATATTTT.

This chain connects TRBV2 to TRBJ1-5; 8 nucleotides match TRBD1. The CDR3 has 15 residues. Germline V gene lookup returns CDR1 SNHLY and CDR2 FYNNEI. With V trimmed by 7 bases and J by 1 base, 6 bases remained unmatched. The CDR3 DNA sequence: TGTGCCAGCAATGGACAGGGTTTGAGCAATCAGCCCCAGCATTTT. Protein sequence: CASNGQGLSNQPQHF.

A remark on this clone: Other nucleotide sequences from this sample produce the same CDR3. The CDR3 is CASSPSGDYGYTF. The CDR3 nucleotides read TGTGCCAGCTCACCCTCGGGGGACTATGGCTACACCTTC. The chain has TRBV18 and TRBJ1-2, with D possibly being TRBD1 (5 bases). The V gene's germline CDR1 is KGHSH and CDR2 LQKENI. With 3 bases removed from V and 3 bases from J, the gap between germline ends came to 8 bases. The CDR3 consists of 13 residues.

CDR3 sequence (DNA): TGTGCCAGCAGCCCCACGGGGGGGCGCACAGATACGCAGTATTTT. It translates to CASSPTGGRTDTQYF. The chain employs TRBV14 and TRBJ2-3; 8 bases line up with TRBD2. Unmatched junction bases numbered 4, after V lost 4 bases and J lost 1 base. The CDR3 runs to 15 residues. Germline V gene sequence: CDR1 SGHDN, CDR2 FVKESK.

V is TRBV12-3 or TRBV12-4 and J is TRBJ2-5; tentatively, D is TRBD1 (5 bases). This CDR3 contains 13 residues. The V end lost 5 bases, the J end lost 2 bases, and 9 bases lay between the germline ends. The CDR3 DNA follows: TGTGCCAGCAGTCCCGGACATCAAGAGACCCAGTACTTC. Its translation: CASSPGHQETQYF.

A single count supports this clone. This chain links TRBV11-2 with TRBJ2-6, with TRBD1 matching over 7 bases. With 3 bases clipped from V and 1 base from J, the junction kept 12 bases outside the gene matches. Germline values: CDR1 SGHAT, CDR2 FQNNGV. CDR3 size: 19 residues. The CDR3 coding sequence is TGTGCCAGCAGCTTCAGTCCGGGACAGAATCCATCTGGGGCCAACGTCCTGACTTTC. Encoded protein: CASSFSPGQNPSGANVLTF.

This chain joins TRBV5-6 and TRBJ1-5; D is unresolved. Germline CDR1 is SGHDT and CDR2 is YYEEEE. V was trimmed by 4 bases and J by 9 bases, leaving 14 bases between them. The length of the CDR3 is 13 residues. CDR3 sequence (DNA): TGTGCCAGCAGCCGAACAGCAGCCGGGCCCCAGCATTTT. Protein product: CASSRTAAGPQHF.

This chain links TRBV7-2 with TRBJ1-4, with a weak D call TRBD1 (5 bases). The CDR3 covers 14 residues. V gave up 5 bases and J gave up 11 bases, with 18 bases separating them. Looked up from germline, CDR1 is SGHTA and CDR2 is FQGNSA. This chain's CDR3 is CASSPGTGMGKLFF. Here the CDR3 DNA reads TGTGCCAGCAGCCCCGGGACTGGGATGGGGAAACTGTTTTTT.